The clone carrying this T cell receptor (beta chain) was seen a few times. The sample originates from a study of blood T cells in healthy people across ages. For the second PCR, which ran for about 6 to 11 cycles, a sample-barcoded 5' primer and a J-beta primer mix were used. Every individual sample yielded 2.5 million or more paired-end reads (each containing CDR3). TCRdb independently ran MiXCR on the 5' RACE reads; one entry per CDR3 protein. The sample records about 940,000 distinct CDR3 sequences, roughly 50% being singletons. CDR3 length equals 15 residues. The clonotype comes from a man aged 25 to 45 in good health. The rearrangement joins TRBV21-1 to TRBJ1-3. TRBV21-1 is reported as a pseudogene. The sequenced sample was blood. The CDR3 loop reads CASSKATDSGNTIYF. In DNA form, the CDR3 reads TGTGCCAGCAGCAAAGCCACCGACTCTGGAAACACCATATATTTT.